The 26 T cell receptor beta chains below all came from one sample that was sequenced in a study of blood T cell repertoires in COVID-19. The table came from immunoSEQ multiplex PCR; TCRdb's copy has only in-frame clones and leaves some out. There are just under 150,000 clones in the sample; roughly 84% occur only once, and approximately 5% lies in the top ten. Source material: peripheral blood. The receptor source for this set is a human donor in a cohort sampled during active COVID-19.

A single count supports this clone. The gene calls are TRBV21-1 and TRBJ2-2; the table's TRBD2 call for D was not verified on the DNA. TRBV21-1 constitutes a pseudogene. The CDR3 runs 16 residues. The CDR3 nucleotides read TGTGCCAGCAGCAAGCCTTTAGCGGGAGTTAACGGGGAGCTGTTTTTT. Its protein product is CASSKPLAGVNGELFF.

This clone was seen just once. This chain uses TRBV10-1 with TRBJ2-3, with D possibly TRBD2 on 6 matching bases. The CDR3 totals 15 residues. Germline V CDR1 and CDR2: WNHNN, SYGVQD (reference sequence). The V end was cut by 3 bases, the J end by 1 base, with 11 bases between. CDR3 in amino acids: CASSERETGTDTQYF. Written as DNA, the CDR3 is TGCGCCAGCAGTGAACGGGAGACTGGCACAGATACGCAGTATTTT.

This rearrangement joins TRBV5-6 to TRBJ2-5; no definite D call. V gave up 1 base and J gave up 5 bases, with 12 bases separating them. This CDR3 contains 14 residues. Per the germline V gene, CDR1 is SGHDT and CDR2 is YYEEEE. The CDR3 sequence is CASSLLALPETQYF. DNA of the CDR3: TGTGCCAGCAGCTTGCTGGCCCTCCCGGAGACCCAGTACTTC.

This chain links TRBV21-1 with TRBJ1-6; the table gives TRBD1 as D, unverified against the DNA. TRBV21-1 is reported as a pseudogene. This CDR3 is 16 amino acids long. The CDR3 region has the DNA TGTGCCAGCAGCAAAGAGACGACAGCATATAATTCACCCCTCCACTTT. Translated, it gives CASSKETTAYNSPLHF.

The J gene is TRBJ1-2, the V gene TRBV28, with TRBD1 as a possible D gene (5 bases). This CDR3 is 13 amino acids long. Germline CDR1 reads MDHEN; CDR2 reads SYDVKM. V was shortened by 6 bases and J by 2 bases, with 10 bases between the two germline ends. CDR3: CASSSTVNYGYTF. The CDR3 region has the DNA TGTGCCAGCAGCTCGACAGTAAACTATGGCTACACCTTC.

The J gene is TRBJ1-1, the V gene TRBV11-2; 7 nucleotides line up with TRBD1. The CDR3 totals 15 residues. V was clipped by 0 bases and J by 0 bases; unmatched bases: 1. Germline V lookup: CDR1 SGHAT, CDR2 FQNNGV. The chain's CDR3 is CASSLEGQMNTEAFF. The CDR3 DNA follows: TGTGCCAGCAGCTTAGAGGGACAGATGAACACTGAAGCTTTCTTT.

The V call is TRBV6-5, the J call TRBJ1-6, with D perhaps TRBD1 (6 bases). There are 15 residues in the CDR3. Per the germline V gene, CDR1 is MNHEY and CDR2 is SVGAGI. Trimming removed 10 bases at V and 0 bases at J, with 13 bases between. In DNA, the CDR3 is TGTGCCACCCAGGGGCCAAGCTCCTATAATTCACCCCTCCACTTT. This translates into CATQGPSSYNSPLHF.

J is TRBJ1-5 and V is TRBV27; a weak D match, TRBD1 (6 bases). The V gene's germline CDR1 is MNHEY and CDR2 SMNVEV (reference sequence). V gave up 6 bases and J gave up 5 bases, with 17 bases separating them. The CDR3 loop spans 15 amino acids. The CDR3, as DNA: TGTGCCAGCAGAAACCTAAGACAGGACCATCAGCCCCAGCATTTT. It codes for CASRNLRQDHQPQHF.

For the CDR3, the DNA is TGTGCCACCAGCAGACGATCGGGGGTTGGCACAGATACGCAGTATTTT. This encodes CATSRRSGVGTDTQYF. This chain uses TRBV15 with TRBJ2-3, with TRBD2 as a possible D gene (6 bases). This CDR3 contains 16 residues. The germline gives CDR1 LNHNV, CDR2 YYDKDF (reference sequence). V was trimmed by 2 bases and J by 1 base, leaving 13 bases between them.

A single count supports this clone. The rearrangement joins TRBV5-4 to TRBJ1-6; D remains unclear. Germline loops: CDR1 SGHNT, CDR2 YYREEE (reference sequence). Trimming stripped 4 bases from V and 0 bases from J, with 11 bases between. CDR3 length: 16 amino acids. CDR3 loop: CASSALQSSYNSPLHF. Here the CDR3 DNA reads TGTGCCAGCAGCGCCTTACAGAGCTCCTATAATTCACCCCTCCACTTT.

This chain links TRBV7-2 with TRBJ2-7; D perhaps matches TRBD2 (6 bases). Trimming took off 2 bases at V and 0 bases at J, with 11 bases between the two ends. The CDR3 is made up of 15 amino acids. Germline V lookup: CDR1 SGHTA, CDR2 FQGNSA. DNA of the CDR3: TGTGCCAGCAGCTTACATAGCGGTTACTCCTACGAGCAGTACGTC. It is translated as CASSLHSGYSYEQYV.

This clone occurred once. V and J are TRBV5-1 and TRBJ1-3; TRBD1 is a possible D gene (6 bases). The ends were cut back, 0 bases at V and 4 bases at J, with 14 bases in the middle. Germline-derived CDR1 and CDR2 are SGHRS and YFSETQ. The CDR3 totals 16 residues. The CDR3 sequence is CASSLVVGGPGNTIYF. The DNA for the CDR3 is TGCGCCAGCAGCTTGGTGGTCGGGGGGCCGGGAAACACCATATATTTT.

This clone was counted once. The rearrangement links TRBV21-1 to TRBJ2-5; the table assigns TRBD2, which was not confirmed against the DNA. TRBV21-1 is assigned pseudogene status. The CDR3 runs to 18 residues. As DNA, the CDR3 is TGTGCCAGCAGCAAAGATTGGATGGAGCGGGAGGGCCAAGAGACCCAGTACTTC. Translation gives CASSKDWMEREGQETQYF.

The rearrangement joins TRBV7-9 to TRBJ1-1; TRBD1 aligns across 9 bases. Germline values: CDR1 SEHNR, CDR2 FQNEAQ (reference sequence). The CDR3 loop spans 15 amino acids. J lost 7 bases, V lost 3 bases, and 9 bases had no gene match. The CDR3 spells CASSFTRDRDIEAFF. CDR3 nucleotides: TGTGCCAGCAGCTTCACCCGGGACAGGGATATTGAAGCTTTCTTT.

The rearrangement joins TRBV24-1 to TRBJ2-2, with 8 bases aligning to TRBD2. Germline V gives CDR1 KGHDR, CDR2 SFDVKD. The trim removed 3 bases at V and 1 base at J, leaving 9 bases unmatched. CDR3 length: 18 amino acids. CDR3 protein: CATSDPGFSGVNTGELFF. CDR3 bases: TGTGCCACCAGTGATCCCGGATTTAGCGGGGTGAACACCGGGGAGCTGTTTTTT.

This chain links TRBV27 with TRBJ2-5; 12 nucleotides agree with TRBD2. Unmatched junction bases numbered 6, after V lost 5 bases and J lost 2 bases. The CDR3 loop spans 16 amino acids. Germline lookup yields CDR1 MNHEY and CDR2 SMNVEV (reference sequence). CDR3 bases: TGTGCCAGCAGTCTAGCGGGAGGGCCAATACAAGAGACCCAGTACTTC. Residues: CASSLAGGPIQETQYF.

The chain recombines TRBV3-1 (or the pseudogene TRBV3-2) with TRBJ2-5; D may be TRBD1 (6 bases). V lost 1 base to trimming and J lost 2 bases, with 14 bases between them. The V gene's germline CDR1 is LGHDT and CDR2 YNNKEL (reference sequence). The CDR3 contains 16 residues. Here the CDR3 reads CASSQGDILVQETQYF. The CDR3 nucleotides are TGTGCCAGCAGCCAAGGGGACATCCTGGTGCAAGAGACCCAGTACTTC.

The J gene is TRBJ2-1, the V gene TRBV6-4; perhaps TRBD2 as D (5 bases). Trimming shortened V by 0 bases and J by 4 bases, and 13 bases separated the two germline ends. CDR1 and CDR2 (germline): MRHNA, SNTAGT. This CDR3 is built from 16 residues. The CDR3 bases are TGTGCCAGCAGTGACTCGACGGGGAACGTATACAATGAGCAGTTCTTC. Its translation: CASSDSTGNVYNEQFF.

This clone showed up just a few times. V is TRBV5-6 and J is TRBJ1-3, with 9 bases aligning to TRBD1. The CDR3 runs to 16 residues. V lost 1 base and J lost 0; bases outside the gene matches: 2. CDR1 is SGHDT, CDR2 YYEEEE, per germline. The DNA of the CDR3 is TGTGCCAGCAGCTTGAACAGGGGGCTCTCTGGAAACACCATATATTTT. It yields the protein CASSLNRGLSGNTIYF.

The genes are TRBV28 and TRBJ1-3; D is undetermined. CDR1 and CDR2 from the germline V gene are MDHEN and SYDVKM. This CDR3 spans 14 amino acids. Trimming left V 5 bases short and J 4 bases short, with 12 bases between. Here the CDR3 reads CASSPPVRGNTIYF. DNA for the CDR3: TGTGCCAGCAGTCCGCCGGTTCGAGGAAACACCATATATTTT.

This chain uses TRBV18 with TRBJ1-2; possible D gene TRBD1, 5 bases. Trimming shortened V by 6 bases and J by 2 bases, and 13 bases separated the two germline ends. CDR3 length: 14 residues. The germline V gene has CDR1 KGHSH and CDR2 LQKENI. For the CDR3, the DNA is TGTGCCAGCTCCGGGGGAGTGGAGAACTATGGCTACACCTTC. Protein sequence: CASSGGVENYGYTF.

The gene calls are TRBV5-5 and TRBJ2-5, with 9 bases fitting TRBD2. Germline loops: CDR1 SGHKS, CDR2 YYEKEE (reference sequence). V lost 4 bases and J lost 7; bases outside the gene matches: 11. CDR3 length equals 15 residues. CDR3 amino acids: CASSEGLALVTTQYF. Written as DNA, the CDR3 is TGTGCCAGCAGCGAGGGACTAGCATTAGTAACGACCCAGTACTTC.

The chain recombines TRBV4-1 with TRBJ2-3; a weak D match, TRBD2 (7 bases). V was clipped by 4 bases and J by 4 bases, with 12 bases between them. This CDR3 contains 14 residues. Germline V gene lookup returns CDR1 MGHRA and CDR2 YSYEKL. Written as DNA, the CDR3 is TGCGCCAGCAGCCGCCAAGGGGGGGCAGATACGCAGTATTTT. Translated: CASSRQGGADTQYF.

The gene calls are TRBV20-1 and TRBJ2-5, with D possibly matching TRBD1 (7 bases). This CDR3 has 16 residues. CDR1 is DFQATT, CDR2 SNEGSKA, per germline (reference sequence). V lost 3 bases, J lost 1 base, and 18 bases lay in between. CDR3 amino acids: CSASRQGGVSQETQYF. CDR3 coding DNA: TGCAGTGCTAGTAGACAGGGAGGCGTCAGCCAAGAGACCCAGTACTTC.

In its sample, this clone was seen once. The chain couples TRBV28 to TRBJ1-4; a possible D gene is TRBD1 (6 bases). V was clipped by 7 bases and J by 8 bases, with 20 bases between them. The CDR3 is 15 amino acids. Germline CDR1 and CDR2: MDHEN and SYDVKM. The chain's CDR3 is CASTHGGGNREKLFF. The CDR3, as DNA: TGTGCCAGCACCCACGGGGGGGGCAATCGGGAAAAACTGTTTTTT.

This chain connects TRBV1 to TRBJ2-7; the table's D gene call, TRBD2, was not cross checked with the DNA. TRBV1 is termed a pseudogene. This CDR3 region has 19 residues. DNA for the CDR3: TGCACCAGCAGCCAAGCCCCGCAACCATTCAAAATTAGCCCCTACGAGCAGTACGTC. The encoded protein is CTSSQAPQPFKISPYEQYV.